The 19 T cell receptor beta chains listed next were all sequenced from one sample in a study of T-cell memory formation after mild COVID-19. Each CDR3 protein is one row after TCRdb ran MiXCR on the 5' RACE reads. The top ten hold about 12% of the sample, which has 160,000 or so distinct CDR3 sequences, 31% seen once. Sequenced material: PBMCs or a T cell subset sorted from them (not recorded which). The receptors stem from an adult woman who had mild COVID-19 (a few samples of this study predate the infection). Cell type and time point are not known.

The CDR3 protein is CASSYTRRDRGFYEQYF. Written as DNA, the CDR3 is TGTGCCAGCAGCTACACCCGTCGGGACAGGGGATTCTACGAGCAGTACTTC. The chain employs TRBV21-1 and TRBJ2-7; the table calls TRBD1, which could not be checked here. TRBV21-1 is a documented pseudogene. The CDR3 length is 17 residues.

This chain connects TRBV30 to TRBJ2-1, with 7 bases lining up with TRBD1. The V and J ends lost 8 bases and 8 bases, in that order; junction bases with no gene match: 6. The CDR3 has 11 residues. In germline, CDR1 is GTSNPN, CDR2 SVGIG (reference sequence). CDR3 sequence (DNA): TGTGCCGAACAGGGGCTGGATGAGCAGTTCTTC. Protein sequence: CAEQGLDEQFF.

The rearrangement joins TRBV12-3 or TRBV12-4 to TRBJ2-3; D tentatively fits TRBD1 or TRBD2 (5 bases each). This CDR3 has 14 amino acids. The V end was cut by 5 bases, the J end by 3 bases, with 12 bases between. This chain's CDR3 is CASSQTEGTDTQYF. The DNA for the CDR3 is TGTGCCAGCAGTCAGACAGAGGGGACAGATACGCAGTATTTT.

The chain is built from TRBV20-1 and TRBJ2-1; D remains unclear. V was pared by 6 bases and J by 2 bases, with 17 bases between. This CDR3 region has 15 residues. Per germline, CDR1 DFQATT and CDR2 SNEGSKA (reference sequence). CDR3 sequence (DNA): TGCAGTGCCGAAGGGCTTTTCGGCGCCTACAATGAGCAGTTCTTC. Translating gives CSAEGLFGAYNEQFF.

The chain is built from TRBV29-1 and TRBJ2-5; 7 bases line up with TRBD1. Losses at the gene ends were 6 bases for V and 2 bases for J; bases not matched to a gene: 3. The germline V gene has CDR1 SQVTM and CDR2 ANQGSEA. The CDR3 has 12 residues. This chain's CDR3 is CSVQDRQETQYF. The CDR3 bases are TGCAGCGTCCAGGACAGGCAAGAGACCCAGTACTTC.

The J gene is TRBJ2-1, the V gene TRBV25-1; D is undetermined. V was trimmed by 6 bases and J by 0 bases, leaving 9 bases between them. CDR1 and CDR2 from the germline V gene are MGHDK and SYGVNS. The CDR3 is 14 amino acids. The CDR3 region is CASRDRSSYNEQFF. The CDR3 DNA is TGTGCCAGCAGGGACCGCAGCTCCTACAATGAGCAGTTCTTC.

This clonotype was recorded a few times. V usage is TRBV4-1 and J usage is TRBJ2-3, with 8 positions matching TRBD2. Germline V gene data show CDR1 as MGHRA and CDR2 as YSYEKL. The CDR3 extends over 16 amino acids. The V segment lost 1 base and the J segment 5 bases; nucleotides outside the gene matches: 8. The chain's CDR3 is CASSQGSGGPGDTQYF. CDR3 in DNA: TGCGCCAGCAGCCAAGGATCGGGGGGGCCCGGAGATACGCAGTATTTT.

The chain employs TRBV6-1 and TRBJ1-2; no definite D call. The V gene's germline CDR1 is MNHNS and CDR2 SASEGT. Trimming stripped 0 bases from V and 4 bases from J, with 12 bases between. The CDR3 spans 15 residues. For the CDR3, the DNA is TGTGCCAGCAGTGAAGCAGGGTTTCGGCGCTATGGCTACACCTTC. Translated: CASSEAGFRRYGYTF.

The V call is TRBV5-1, the J call TRBJ2-3; TRBD2 matches at 8 bases. Trimming took 1 base from V and 6 from J; bases not matched to a gene: 10. Germline-derived CDR1 and CDR2 are SGHRS and YFSETQ. The CDR3 is 16 residues long. CDR3 region: CASSLWVGGATDTQYF. CDR3 DNA: TGCGCCAGCAGCTTGTGGGTCGGGGGGGCCACGGATACGCAGTATTTT.

This chain connects TRBV5-6 to TRBJ2-3; D not resolved. The CDR3 has 12 amino acids. V was cut by 6 bases and J by 4 bases, with 9 bases left in between. CDR1 and CDR2 from the germline V gene are SGHDT and YYEEEE. The CDR3 DNA sequence: TGTGCCAGCAACGTCGATCCAGATACGCAGTATTTT. Its protein product is CASNVDPDTQYF.

The J gene is TRBJ2-2, the V gene TRBV29-1, with D uncertain. Trimming left V 1 base short and J 1 base short, with 7 bases between. CDR3 length: 14 amino acids. In germline, CDR1 is SQVTM, CDR2 ANQGSEA. Here the CDR3 DNA reads TGCAGCGTTGAAGGACACCAGAACACCGGGGAGCTGTTTTTT. It translates to CSVEGHQNTGELFF.

This clonotype was detected a few times. J is TRBJ1-5 and V is TRBV7-9; D remains unclear. This CDR3 is built from 13 residues. Trimming shortened V by 1 base and J by 5 bases, and 6 bases separated the two germline ends. The germline CDR1 and CDR2 sequences are SEHNR and FQNEAQ (reference sequence). CDR3 sequence: CASSLGVHQPQHF. In DNA form, the CDR3 reads TGTGCCAGCAGCTTAGGTGTTCATCAGCCCCAGCATTTT.

This clonotype has a single count. J is TRBJ2-2 and V is TRBV3-1, with D possibly TRBD2 on 5 matching bases. Trimming removed 4 bases from V and 4 bases from J, with 10 bases in between. CDR3 size: 14 residues. The germline V gene has CDR1 LGHDT and CDR2 YNNKEL (reference sequence). DNA of the CDR3: TGTGCCAGCAGCCGTACTACTAGCACCGGGGAGCTGTTTTTT. Its translation is CASSRTTSTGELFF. Combining the CDR3 with reference TRBV3-1 and TRBJ2-2 gives the whole variable domain DTAVSQTPKYLVTQMGNDKSIKCEQNLGHDTMYWYKQDSKKFLKIMFSYNNKELIINETVPNRFSPKSPDKAHLNLHINSLELGDSAVYFCASSRTTSTGELFFGEGSRLTVL.

The rearrangement uses TRBV12-3 or TRBV12-4 and TRBJ1-1, with D maybe TRBD1 (6 bases). Trimming took off 5 bases at V and 1 base at J, with 14 bases between the two ends. The CDR3 runs to 15 residues. CDR3 region: CASSILQGGNTEAFF. In nucleotides, the CDR3 is TGTGCCAGCAGTATCCTACAGGGCGGGAACACTGAAGCTTTCTTT.

The V gene is TRBV4-2, the J gene TRBJ2-7; no clear D gene. V lost 4 bases and J 2 bases, leaving 12 bases between the germline ends. CDR1 and CDR2 from the germline V gene are LGHNA and YNFKEQ. There are 14 residues in the CDR3. The CDR3 bases are TGTGCCAGCAGCCCTGAAGGAGCGACCTACGAGCAGTACTTC. Protein product: CASSPEGATYEQYF.

In its sample, this clonotype was seen a few times. This chain links TRBV6-5 with TRBJ2-3; D possibly corresponds to TRBD2 (6 bases). Trimming took 2 bases from V and 1 from J, leaving 10 bases between them. The CDR3 length is 15 residues. The germline gives CDR1 MNHEY, CDR2 SVGAGI. The chain's CDR3 is CASSYRDLGTDTQYF. The CDR3 DNA reads as TGTGCCAGCAGTTACCGGGACTTAGGCACAGATACGCAGTATTTT.

The chain joins TRBV24-1 to TRBJ1-5; D unresolved. Trimming cost V 3 bases and J 4 bases, with 18 bases left between them. Germline values: CDR1 KGHDR, CDR2 SFDVKD. The CDR3 is made up of 17 amino acids. CDR3 region: CATSDTLDGPDNQPQHF. The CDR3 nucleotides read TGTGCCACCAGTGATACTCTAGATGGGCCGGATAATCAGCCCCAGCATTTT.

This clonotype was seen many times. The CDR3 loop reads CATSRLAGTKAYEQYF. The CDR3 DNA reads TGTGCCACCAGCAGACTAGCGGGGACTAAAGCCTACGAGCAGTACTTC. This chain connects TRBV15 to TRBJ2-7; TRBD2 agrees at 9 bases. Germline-derived CDR1 and CDR2 are LNHNV and YYDKDF (reference sequence). The CDR3 loop spans 16 amino acids. With V trimmed by 2 bases and J by 2 bases, 7 bases remained unmatched.

The V call is TRBV21-1, the J call TRBJ1-1; whether TRBD1, the table's D call, matches the DNA was not checked. TRBV21-1 is a recognized pseudogene. CDR3 size: 16 residues. The CDR3 nucleotides are TGTGCCAGCAGCAAATCAACAAGACAGATGAACACTGAAGCTTTCTTT. This translates into CASSKSTRQMNTEAFF.